These T cell receptor beta chains were read from a single sample in a study of graft-versus-host responses after intestinal transplantation. Produced via immunoSEQ multiplex PCR; TCRdb's table is partial and in-frame only. The top ten clones hold about 0.9% of a sample with about 99,000 clones, roughly 87% of them seen once. The antigens of these receptors remain unknown. Here the sequenced sample was unstimulated CD4+ T cells sorted from spleen or lymph node cells, taken before intestinal transplant. The receptor set was obtained from a human donor who received an intestinal transplant. Each CDR3 is given with its conserved first and last residue. A D gene is named only where the DNA matches it firmly. Clone size appears in some rows only: once, few, many, or a class for an expanded clone.

d_gene | abundance | j_gene | len | v_gene | CDR3nt | CDR3aa
NA | few | TRBJ2-2 | 11 | TRBV7-9 | TGTGCCATCCTTCGAGCCGGGGAGCTGTTTTTT | CAILRAGELFF
NA | NA | TRBJ2-5 | 11 | TRBV28 | TGTGCCAGCAGTTTTCGAGAGACCCAGTACTTC | CASSFRETQYF
NA | NA | TRBJ1-6 | 14 | TRBV27 | TGTGCCAGCAGGAGGATAGGAAGTAATTCACCCCTCCACTTT | CASRRIGSNSPLHF
NA | NA | TRBJ2-2 | 14 | TRBV7-9 | TGTGCCAGCAGCTCACTAGTATCCACCGGGGAGCTGTTTTTT | CASSSLVSTGELFF
NA | NA | TRBJ1-1 | 15 | TRBV5-1 | TGCGCCAGCAGCCCAGCTGGGGGATTGGACACTGAAGCTTTCTTT | CASSPAGGLDTEAFF
TRBD2 | NA | TRBJ2-3 | 19 | TRBV10-1 | TGCGCCAGCAGTGAGTCGACTCTACCTCTAGCGGAACACACAGATACGCAGTATTTT | CASSESTLPLAEHTDTQYF
NA | NA | TRBJ1-2 | 13 | TRBV7-9 | TGTGCCAGCAGCTTGGGCAGGGAGAGTGGCTACACCTTC | CASSLGRESGYTF
TRBD2 | NA | TRBJ2-3 | 15 | TRBV5-6 | TGTGCCAGCACCGGGGGGATTGGGGGCACAGATACGCAGTATTTT | CASTGGIGGTDTQYF
TRBD2 | few | TRBJ2-1 | 19 | TRBV5-1 | TGCGCCAGCAGCCCCGGGAGGGGGGTTCTAGCGGGAGTAGGAAATGAGCAGTTCTTC | CASSPGRGVLAGVGNEQFF
TRBD1 | NA | TRBJ2-7 | 17 | TRBV18 | TGTGCCAGCTCACCGACGGCCGGACAGGCGGATTCCTACGAGCAGTACTTC | CASSPTAGQADSYEQYF
NA | NA | TRBJ2-5 | 13 | TRBV28 | TGTGCCAGCAGTTTAGCAGCTCAAGAGACCCAGTACTTC | CASSLAAQETQYF
NA | NA | TRBJ2-6 | 16 | TRBV6-1 | TGTGCCAGCAGTGCCAGTCATAGCCCTGGGGCCAACGTCCTGACTTTC | CASSASHSPGANVLTF
NA | few | TRBJ2-7 | 11 | TRBV2 | TGTGCCAGCCGCCCCGGGGACGAGCAGTACTTC | CASRPGDEQYF
NA | NA | TRBJ2-5 | 14 | TRBV6-5 | TGTGCCAGCAGTTCTTCAGGGTTTCAGGAGACCCAGTACTTC | CASSSSGFQETQYF
NA | NA | TRBJ2-3 | 13 | TRBV19 | TGTGCCAGTAGTATAGGCCCGGGGGATACGCAGTATTTT | CASSIGPGDTQYF
NA | NA | TRBJ1-6 | 15 | TRBV2 | TGTGCCAGCAGCCCTGGGCGGACTAATAATTCACCCCTCCACTTT | CASSPGRTNNSPLHF
TRBD1 | NA | TRBJ1-3 | 17 | TRBV18 | TGTGCCAGCTCACCAGAGGACAGGGCGCGGTCTGGAAACACCATATATTTT | CASSPEDRARSGNTIYF
TRBD1 | NA | TRBJ1-4 | 17 | TRBV23-1 | TGCGCCAGCAGCCGGACAGGGGGCAGTTATACAAATGAAAAACTGTTTTTT | CASSRTGGSYTNEKLFF
TRBD1 | NA | TRBJ1-2 | 13 | TRBV6-6 | TGTGCCAGCAGAACGACAGGGGCTTATGGCTACACCTTC | CASRTTGAYGYTF
NA | NA | TRBJ2-2 | 13 | TRBV11-3 | TGTGCCAGCAGTCCCCAACAAACCGGGGAGCTGTTTTTT | CASSPQQTGELFF
NA | NA | TRBJ2-1 | 14 | TRBV7-7 | TGTGCCAGCAGCCCCAGGTCAGGGAGCAATGAGCAGTTCTTC | CASSPRSGSNEQFF
NA | NA | TRBJ2-2 | 15 | TRBV11-1 | TGTGCCAGCAGCTTAGCCCTCACAAGGACCGGGGAGCTGTTTTTT | CASSLALTRTGELFF
TRBD2 | NA | TRBJ2-3 | 15 | TRBV19 | TGTGCCAGTAGTGCTGAGGGGAGGGCCGGGGATACGCAGTATTTT | CASSAEGRAGDTQYF
NA | NA | TRBJ2-3 | 13 | TRBV2 | TGTGCCAGGATGGACTTCAACACAGATACGCAGTATTTT | CARMDFNTDTQYF
NA | few | TRBJ2-1 | 13 | TRBV5-1 | TGCGCCAGCAGCACCCTAGCGTACAATGAGCAGTTCTTC | CASSTLAYNEQFF
NA | once | TRBJ2-4 | 14 | TRBV14 | TGTGCCAGCAGCCAAGGCGGACAGTCCTCTATTCAGTACTTC | CASSQGGQSSIQYF
NA | NA | TRBJ1-3 | 16 | TRBV28 | TGTGCCAGCAGTTTAAATGTGGGGGGTTTTGGAAACACCATATATTTT | CASSLNVGGFGNTIYF
TRBD1 | once | TRBJ2-2 | 15 | TRBV5-4 | TGTGCCAGCAGCTTTGGACAGGGATACACCGGGGAGCTGTTTTTT | CASSFGQGYTGELFF